These T cell receptor beta chains were read from a single sample in a study of post-analysis software for immune sequencing data. TCRdb independently ran MiXCR on the PCR reads; one entry per CDR3 protein. This sample carries about 820,000 distinct CDR3 sequences, about 57% of them seen once, and the ten largest clones take approximately 4.4%. Sequenced material: blood. Every receptor here comes from a girl aged 10-17 years with multiple sclerosis. Both conserved end residues are part of each CDR3. A D gene is named only where the DNA matches it firmly. Clone size is not always given. Where it is, it says once, few, many or a class for expanded clones.

TRBV20-1	TRBJ2-1	TRBD2	few	CSANFGTSNEQFF	TGCAGTGCTAATTTCGGGACTAGCAATGAGCAGTTCTTC
TRBV12-3/TRBV12-4	TRBJ2-1	TRBD2	few	CASSSRTSGYYNEQFF	TGTGCCAGCAGTTCAAGGACTAGCGGCTACTACAATGAGCAGTTCTTC
TRBV7-9	TRBJ2-1	TRBD2	few	CASSYRTSGRKAYNEQFF	TGTGCCAGCAGCTACCGGACTAGCGGGAGGAAGGCCTACAATGAGCAGTTCTTC
TRBV9	TRBJ2-1	-	-	CASSVGQGYSSYNEQFF	TGTGCCAGCAGCGTAGGGCAGGGATATAGCTCCTACAATGAGCAGTTCTTC
TRBV29-1	TRBJ2-7	-	many	CSVEEGGYEQYF	TGCAGCGTTGAAGAAGGCGGTTACGAGCAGTACTTC
TRBV29-1	TRBJ2-1	TRBD1	-	CSVEDGPGQGAVHEQFF	TGCAGCGTTGAAGATGGGCCCGGACAGGGCGCCGTTCATGAGCAGTTCTTC
TRBV29-1	TRBJ2-1	TRBD2	-	CSVEASGSENEQFF	TGCAGCGTTGAAGCTAGCGGGTCAGAGAATGAGCAGTTCTTC
TRBV10-2	TRBJ2-3	TRBD2	-	CASKPGGRVHTQYF	TGCGCCAGCAAGCCCGGCGGGAGGGTACATACGCAGTATTTT
TRBV20-1	TRBJ1-4	-	-	CSARGPENTEKLFF	TGCAGTGCTAGGGGACCCGAAAATACTGAAAAACTGTTTTTT
TRBV27	TRBJ1-2	TRBD1	-	CASSLSGQGPTNYGYTF	TGTGCCAGCAGTTTATCGGGACAGGGGCCTACTAACTATGGCTACACCTTC
TRBV6-5	TRBJ2-3	TRBD2	-	CASKVGGVSTDTQYF	TGTGCCAGCAAAGTGGGGGGGGTAAGCACAGATACGCAGTATTTT
TRBV25-1	TRBJ1-5	-	-	CASSPGLGLVNQPQHF	TGTGCCAGCAGTCCAGGGTTAGGGCTCGTCAATCAGCCCCAGCATTTT
TRBV7-9	TRBJ2-7	-	few	CASSLGQSEQYF	TGTGCCAGCAGCCTTGGACAGTCCGAGCAGTACTTC
TRBV7-9	TRBJ2-1	-	-	CASSLASQRLRRETQFF	TGTGCCAGCAGCTTAGCTTCTCAGCGTTTAAGACGAGAGACCCAGTTCTTC
TRBV7-9	TRBJ2-5	TRBD2	-	CASSFRGRWKETQYF	TGTGCCAGCAGCTTTCGCGGGAGGTGGAAAGAGACCCAGTACTTC
TRBV7-9	TRBJ2-5	TRBD2	once	CASSPSREGRETQYF	TGTGCCAGCAGCCCGTCACGGGAGGGCCGAGAGACCCAGTACTTC
TRBV5-1	TRBJ2-7	TRBD1	-	CASSSRDRNYEQYF	TGCGCCAGCAGCAGCAGGGACAGGAACTACGAGCAGTACTTC
TRBV29-1	TRBJ2-7	-	-	CSVVRQTPYEQYF	TGCAGCGTTGTTAGGCAAACACCCTACGAGCAGTACTTC
TRBV20-1	TRBJ2-4	TRBD1	few	CSARTDSGTGGEQYF	TGCAGTGCTAGAACCGACTCCGGGACAGGGGGAGAGCAGTACTTC